This TCR beta chain was recovered during a study of shared clonotypes between healthy human individuals. It was into CD45RA+ naive and CD45RA-negative memory subsets that the CD4+ cells were split. CDR3 length: 17 amino acids. Germline values: CDR1 LNHDA, CDR2 SQIVND (reference sequence). Trimming pared 3 bases from V and 3 bases from J, leaving 20 bases between. Study-wide findings and caveats: The sharing of 5% to 6.5% of naive CD4 clonotypes was seen across several donors.

The protocol was immunoSEQ multiplex PCR, while the TCRdb copy is restricted to in-frame clones and leaves out a portion. The table has 2 million to 3 million clones, approximately 93% seen once. A note on this clone: Its target is unknown.

Sequenced material: naive CD4+ T cells from PBMCs. Described subset: CD45RA+ positively selected. The chain joins TRBV19 to TRBJ1-2, with D tentatively TRBD1 (5 bases). The receptor comes from a man aged 18 to 30 in good health. Some clones in this sample may be carry-over from other donors' samples. The CDR3 DNA reads as TGTGCCAGTAGTATTTGGAGGGGCATATGGGATGACTATGGCTACACCTTC. Its protein is CASSIWRGIWDDYGYTF. Filled out from reference TRBV19 and TRBJ1-2, the complete variable domain reads DGGITQSPKYLFRKEGQNVTLSCEQNLNHDAMYWYRQDPGQGLRLIYYSQIVNDFQKGDIAEGYSVSREKKESFPLTVTSAQKNPTAFYLCASSIWRGIWDDYGYTFGSGTRLTVV.